The TCR beta chain under discussion was sequenced for a study of cytomegalovirus exposure and HLA in healthy donors. The CDR3 is 13 residues long. V lost 2 bases, J lost 0 bases, and 2 bases lay in between. The V gene's germline CDR1 is LNHDA and CDR2 SQIVND (reference sequence). The PCR was carried out with 60 Vbeta primers and 13 Jbeta primers. Sequencing was performed with immunoSEQ multiplex PCR; in TCRdb, only in-frame clones are kept and a portion is missing. This sample's table reports roughly 120,000 clones. This receptor was obtained from a young man in good health and CMV-seronegative. The sample comprised PBMCs. The chain recombines TRBV19 with TRBJ1-3; no clear D gene. CDR3 region: CASSILSGNTIYF. CDR3 in DNA: TGTGCCAGTAGTATACTCTCTGGAAACACCATATATTTT. The complete variable domain, with remaining parts taken from reference TRBV19 and TRBJ1-3, reads DGGITQSPKYLFRKEGQNVTLSCEQNLNHDAMYWYRQDPGQGLRLIYYSQIVNDFQKGDIAEGYSVSREKKESFPLTVTSAQKNPTAFYLCASSILSGNTIYFGEGSWLTVV.